This paragraph covers one T cell receptor beta chain sequence. The data belong to a study of cytomegalovirus exposure and HLA in healthy donors. The wider study: Early released data comprised 80 million or so unique TCRs from HLA-typed donors.

Primers included in the PCR were 60 Vbeta and 13 Jbeta primers. Original processing notes: Later, an analysis found about 83 million unique TCR beta chains, and 9.5 million to 11 million of these were shared. Here immunoSEQ multiplex PCR was the method, and the copy in TCRdb shows in-frame clones only, minus some. V and J calls and clone size are as listed in that table; D and trimming were resolved from the DNA. This table holds 110,000 or so clones, 75% found once. Donors consisted of healthy bone marrow donors. The sequence derives from a woman between 40 and 50 years old in good health and CMV-seropositive. The sample taken for sequencing was PBMCs.

CDR3 residues: CATSGQSYDSPLHF. The CDR3 DNA follows: TGTGCCACCTCGGGACAAAGTTACGATTCACCCCTCCACTTT. This chain links TRBV19 with TRBJ1-6, with a weak D call TRBD1 (6 bases). Trimming left V 10 bases short and J 8 bases short, with 18 bases between. Germline-derived CDR1 and CDR2 are LNHDA and SQIVND (reference sequence). The CDR3 has 14 amino acids.